The 8 T cell receptor beta chains below were found in one sample sequenced in a study of cytomegalovirus exposure and HLA in healthy donors. 13 Jbeta primers and 60 Vbeta primers were used for the PCR. Assay: immunoSEQ multiplex PCR; the TCRdb copy retains only in-frame clones and omits some. The sample contains about 160,000 clones, about four fifths of which appear only once. Material: PBMCs. The receptors originated from a male donor in good health and CMV-seronegative.

The chain has TRBV14 and TRBJ1-1; weak D call: TRBD1 (6 bases). The V and J ends lost 2 bases and 4 bases respectively, with 14 bases between them. In germline, CDR1 is SGHDN, CDR2 FVKESK. The length of the CDR3 is 15 residues. The CDR3 spells CASSQPTGSSTEAFF. DNA for the CDR3: TGTGCCAGCAGCCAACCCACAGGGTCGAGCACTGAAGCTTTCTTT.

The sample holds a few counts of this clone. The chain employs TRBV6-5 and TRBJ2-7; 10 nucleotides agree with TRBD2. With 0 bases clipped from V and 4 bases from J, the junction kept 3 bases outside the gene matches. The germline CDR1 and CDR2 sequences are MNHEY and SVGAGI. The CDR3 spans 15 residues. CDR3 in amino acids: CASSYSSGRGYEQYF. The DNA of the CDR3 is TGTGCCAGCAGTTACTCGAGCGGGAGGGGGTACGAGCAGTACTTC.

Many counts were recorded for this clone. The V and J genes are TRBV29-1 and TRBJ1-1, with a weak D call TRBD1 (6 bases). Germline lookup yields CDR1 SQVTM and CDR2 ANQGSEA. Trimming cost V 0 bases and J 4 bases, with 6 bases left between them. The CDR3 sequence is 12 residues long. The CDR3 loop reads CSVEEGATEAFF. CDR3 DNA sequence: TGCAGCGTTGAAGAGGGGGCCACTGAAGCTTTCTTT.

The CDR3, as DNA: TGTGCCAGCAGCTTAGAGAGGCTAGCGGGATCCACCGGGGAGCTGTTTTTT. Translation gives CASSLERLAGSTGELFF. The rearrangement joins TRBV7-6 to TRBJ2-2; 9 nucleotides align to TRBD2. The CDR3 loop spans 17 amino acids. Germline loops: CDR1 SGHVS, CDR2 FNYEAQ. Trimming removed 1 base from V and 4 bases from J; junction bases left unmatched: 7.

V usage is TRBV29-1 and J usage is TRBJ2-7, with 9 bases matching TRBD2. Germline-derived CDR1 and CDR2 are SQVTM and ANQGSEA. There are 17 residues in the CDR3. Germline trimming cut 0 bases from V and 1 base from J; bases unmatched to any gene: 10. CDR3 DNA sequence: TGCAGCGTTGAAGACCCCGGGGCGCGGGAGGGTTCCTACGAGCAGTACTTC. It codes for CSVEDPGAREGSYEQYF.

This chain uses TRBV15 with TRBJ2-1, with 8 bases identical to TRBD1. This CDR3 spans 16 amino acids. Unmatched junction bases numbered 10, after V lost 3 bases and J lost 6 bases. Looked up from germline, CDR1 is LNHNV and CDR2 is YYDKDF (reference sequence). CDR3 loop: CATSRVTGAAGNEQFF. DNA of the CDR3: TGTGCCACCAGCAGGGTGACAGGGGCGGCAGGCAATGAGCAGTTCTTC. Together with reference TRBV15 and TRBJ2-1, the CDR3 gives the full variable domain: DAMVIQNPRYQVTQFGKPVTLSCSQTLNHNVMYWYQQKSSQAPKLLFHYYDKDFNNEADTPDNFQSRRPNTSFCFLDIRSPGLGDTAMYLCATSRVTGAAGNEQFFGPGTRLTVL.

The chain carries TRBV7-9 and TRBJ2-5; TRBD1 is a possible D gene (6 bases). The CDR3 is 13 residues long. Germline CDR1 reads SEHNR; CDR2 reads FQNEAQ (reference sequence). The V gene lost 5 bases and the J gene lost 6 bases, with 13 bases spanning the gap. The CDR3 loop is CASSPPQGQTQYF. CDR3 DNA: TGTGCCAGCAGCCCTCCACAGGGTCAGACCCAGTACTTC.

This clone occurred a few times. V and J are TRBV10-3 and TRBJ2-7; 9 nucleotides match TRBD2. The germline V gene encodes CDR1 ENHRY and CDR2 SYGVKD. The CDR3 covers 15 residues. Trimming at V came to 5 bases and at J to 3 bases, leaving 8 bases not matched to a gene. CDR3 sequence reads: CAISPASGIGYEQYF. The CDR3 nucleotides read TGTGCCATCAGTCCAGCTAGCGGGATAGGCTACGAGCAGTACTTC.